The 20 T cell receptor beta chains below were found in one sample sequenced in a study of T cells in Graves' hyperthyroidism and ophthalmopathy. RNA transcripts gave rise to amplified TCR beta CDR3 regions. The TCR CDR3 first-round RT-PCR relied on the HTBI primer set. TCRdb re-called the multiplex PCR reads through MiXCR, storing one row per CDR3 protein. In the table there are 400,000 to 450,000 distinct CDR3 sequences, about 15% of which are singletons. Input material: blood. The receptors here all came from a man between 18 and 35 years old with Graves' ophthalmopathy.

For the CDR3, the DNA is TGCAGTGCTAGAGCTGAGGGGGGGGATCTGAAAGCTTTCTTT. It yields the protein CSARAEGGDLKAFF. The gene calls are TRBV20-1 and TRBJ1-1; TRBD1 is a possible D gene (6 bases). Trimming shortened V by 1 base and J by 9 bases, and 18 bases separated the two germline ends. The CDR3 sequence is 14 residues long. The germline V gene encodes CDR1 DFQATT and CDR2 SNEGSKA (reference sequence).

This chain links TRBV19 with TRBJ1-5, with TRBD1 as a possible D gene (5 bases). CDR1 and CDR2 (germline): LNHDA, SQIVND (reference sequence). With 4 bases removed from V and 5 bases from J, the gap between germline ends came to 9 bases. The CDR3 totals 13 residues. CDR3 loop: CASSTRGDQPQHF. As DNA, the CDR3 is TGTGCCAGTAGTACCCGGGGGGATCAGCCCCAGCATTTT.

The rearrangement joins TRBV11-2 to TRBJ2-1; possible D gene TRBD2, 6 bases. This CDR3 contains 17 residues. Per the germline V gene, CDR1 is SGHAT and CDR2 is FQNNGV. The V and J ends lost 5 bases and 5 bases respectively, with 22 bases between them. The CDR3 here is CASSVAPKGLLNNEQFF. The CDR3 DNA reads TGTGCCAGCAGCGTAGCGCCAAAGGGACTCCTCAACAATGAGCAGTTCTTC.

This clonotype was picked up many times. The chain couples TRBV12-3 or TRBV12-4 to TRBJ1-3; 7 bases fit TRBD1. The CDR3 consists of 15 residues. The V and J ends lost 8 bases and 4 bases, in that order; junction bases with no gene match: 11. In DNA form, the CDR3 reads TGTGCCAGCCAGTCTCGACAGGGAACCGGAAACACCATATATTTT. Translation gives CASQSRQGTGNTIYF.

The DNA of the CDR3 is TGTGCCAGCGGGGGTGAGGCTAGGAACACAGATACGCAGTATTTT. Encoded protein: CASGGEARNTDTQYF. V is TRBV6-4 and J is TRBJ2-3; D may correspond to TRBD1 or TRBD2 (5 bases each). This CDR3 spans 15 amino acids. V lost 8 bases and J 2 bases, leaving 17 bases between the germline ends. Germline V gives CDR1 MRHNA, CDR2 SNTAGT.

This clonotype was recorded at least ten times. The CDR3 nucleotides are TGTGCCAGCAGCCCTAGGGAGGACATTCAGTACTTC. Translated, it gives CASSPREDIQYF. The chain couples TRBV6-1 to TRBJ2-4, with a possible D match to TRBD2 (6 bases). The V gene's germline CDR1 is MNHNS and CDR2 SASEGT. This CDR3 has 12 amino acids. Trimming shortened V by 6 bases and J by 8 bases, and 11 bases separated the two germline ends.

Many counts were recorded for this clonotype. V and J are TRBV9 and TRBJ2-7, with TRBD1 identical over 10 bases. The junction had 6 bases not matched to a gene; V was cut back by 0 bases and J by 0 bases. This CDR3 comprises 17 residues. Germline CDR1 is SGDLS and CDR2 is YYNGEE. CDR3 loop: CASSVGDRGLISYEQYF. CDR3 DNA sequence: TGTGCCAGCAGCGTAGGCGACAGGGGGCTGATCTCCTACGAGCAGTACTTC.

This clonotype showed up just a few times. A much larger clone lies one base from this, so it may be a read error. The gene calls are TRBV20-1 and TRBJ1-1; D is perhaps TRBD1 (5 bases). Trimming shortened V by 0 bases and J by 10 bases, and 15 bases separated the two germline ends. The CDR3 sequence is 13 residues long. CDR1 and CDR2 (germline): DFQATT, SNEGSKA (reference sequence). The CDR3 reads CSARDLGDRGAFF. The CDR3, as DNA: TGCAGTGCTAGAGATCTAGGAGACAGAGGAGCTTTCTTT.

This clonotype was recorded at least ten times. The chain employs TRBV30 and TRBJ2-1; 8 nucleotides line up with TRBD2. With 4 bases clipped from V and 0 bases from J, the junction kept 8 bases outside the gene matches. Per germline, CDR1 GTSNPN and CDR2 SVGIG (reference sequence). CDR3 size: 16 residues. The CDR3 DNA follows: TGTGCCTGGACCGGGGGACTAGGGAGCTCCTACAATGAGCAGTTCTTC. It translates to CAWTGGLGSSYNEQFF.

V is TRBV7-2 and J is TRBJ1-4; no clear D. This CDR3 has 13 residues. The germline V and J ends were trimmed by 4 bases and 7 bases, with 10 bases remaining between them. CDR1 and CDR2 (germline): SGHTA, FQGNSA. CDR3: CASSSAGFEKLFF. CDR3 nucleotides: TGTGCCAGCAGCTCGGCCGGGTTTGAAAAACTGTTTTTT.

This clonotype was observed at least ten times. The CDR3 protein is CASSFAGTEAFF. CDR3 nucleotides: TGTGCCAGCAGTTTCGCGGGCACTGAAGCTTTCTTT. The V call is TRBV28, the J call TRBJ1-1; D not certain. Trimming pared 3 bases from V and 4 bases from J, leaving 6 bases between. The CDR3 has 12 amino acids. CDR1 and CDR2 (germline): MDHEN, SYDVKM.

This clonotype was observed many times. V gene TRBV2 combines with J gene TRBJ1-2, with 7 positions matching TRBD1. The CDR3 totals 13 residues. Germline loops: CDR1 SNHLY, CDR2 FYNNEI. V was pared by 4 bases and J by 5 bases, with 4 bases of the junction left unmatched. The CDR3 sequence: CASSVGGQYGYTF. The CDR3 DNA follows: TGTGCCAGCAGTGTTGGGGGACAGTATGGCTACACCTTC.

Many counts were recorded for this clonotype. The chain combines TRBV11-2 with TRBJ2-2, with D possibly TRBD2 on 6 matching bases. The CDR3 contains 16 residues. Germline values: CDR1 SGHAT, CDR2 FQNNGV. Trimming pared 8 bases from V and 4 bases from J, leaving 20 bases between. The CDR3 loop reads CASPWGGTRGTGELFF. For the CDR3, the DNA is TGTGCCAGCCCCTGGGGAGGAACGCGCGGCACCGGGGAGCTGTTTTTT.

This clonotype was found many times. This chain links TRBV2 with TRBJ2-7; D is ambiguous. This CDR3 spans 10 amino acids. Germline V lookup: CDR1 SNHLY, CDR2 FYNNEI. Trimming took 5 bases from V and 4 from J, leaving 3 bases between them. The CDR3 DNA follows: TGTGCCAGCAGTAAATACGAGCAGTACTTC. Its translation: CASSKYEQYF.

The sample holds many counts of this clonotype. V and J are TRBV4-1 and TRBJ2-1; 11 bases line up with TRBD2. The CDR3 contains 15 residues. Germline CDR1 and CDR2: MGHRA and YSYEKL. V lost 4 bases, J lost 7 bases, and 6 bases stayed unmatched. The CDR3 here is CASSLPGLAENEQFF. The CDR3 DNA reads as TGCGCCAGCAGCCTACCGGGACTAGCGGAAAATGAGCAGTTCTTC.

This clonotype was detected ten times or more. An end of the junction differs from the germline gene, which may be a read error. V usage is TRBV20-1 and J usage is TRBJ1-1, with D unresolved. Germline CDR1 and CDR2: DFQATT and SNEGSKA (reference sequence). The CDR3 sequence is 14 residues long. This CDR3 reads CSARDPRGNAEAFF. DNA of the CDR3: TGCAGTGCTAGAGATCCCAGAGGGAACGCTGAAGCTTTCTTT.

Ten or more counts support this clonotype. The chain has TRBV20-1 and TRBJ1-5; D is perhaps TRBD1 (5 bases). This CDR3 comprises 15 residues. Germline V gene data show CDR1 as DFQATT and CDR2 as SNEGSKA (reference sequence). V was shortened by 1 base and J by 6 bases, with 16 bases between the two germline ends. As DNA, the CDR3 is TGCAGTGCTAGAGGCCGGGCCTATGGGGGTCAGCCCCAGCATTTT. It encodes CSARGRAYGGQPQHF.

This clonotype was seen repeatedly, ten times or more. The chain is built from TRBV27 and TRBJ1-2; 9 positions match TRBD1. This CDR3 is 13 amino acids long. V dropped 3 bases and J dropped 9; count of bases not matched to a gene: 5. Germline-derived CDR1 and CDR2 are MNHEY and SMNVEV (reference sequence). In DNA, the CDR3 is TGTGCCAGCAGTTTTAGGACAGGGGACCGCTACACCTTC. Amino acids: CASSFRTGDRYTF.

This clonotype has more than one count but fewer than ten. The V and J genes are TRBV30 and TRBJ2-5; 8 bases are shared with TRBD1. The CDR3 is made up of 14 amino acids. Germline values: CDR1 GTSNPN, CDR2 SVGIG (reference sequence). Trimming removed 4 bases from V and 1 base from J; junction bases left unmatched: 5. The CDR3 reads CAWIRQGIQETQYF. The CDR3 DNA sequence: TGTGCCTGGATTAGACAGGGGATCCAAGAGACCCAGTACTTC.

In this sample, this clonotype turned up many times. This chain links TRBV28 with TRBJ2-5; 7 bases align to TRBD2. CDR3 length: 14 amino acids. CDR1 and CDR2 from the germline V gene are MDHEN and SYDVKM. Trimming took 6 bases from V and 9 from J; bases not matched to a gene: 13. The DNA of the CDR3 is TGTGCCAGCAGGGGAGGGACCGGCATAGGGGCCCAGTACTTC. It codes for CASRGGTGIGAQYF.